The present entry profiles one TCR beta chain with its context. Germline V lookup: CDR1 MGHDK, CDR2 SYGVNS. Trimming took off 5 bases at V and 2 bases at J, with 11 bases between the two ends. CDR3 length equals 14 residues. These data belong to a study of blood T cell repertoires in COVID-19. Study overall: Sites in the United States, Italy and Spain provided acute and convalescent COVID-19 samples.

Participant-reported clinical history was the basis for cohort assignment. Cohort 3 recovered donors had two negative PCRs, clearance, or symptom resolution. Per the authors' pipeline: Reference gene primer amplification yielded estimated nucleated cell counts. This table comes from immunoSEQ multiplex PCR, and its TCRdb copy is limited to in-frame clones, with some not included. V and J calls and clone size come straight from that table; D and trimming were deduced from the DNA. The sample records around 500,000 clones, over 75% being singletons. This TCR was sampled from a middle-aged woman who had recovered from COVID-19. Specimen: PBMCs or T cells enriched from blood (not recorded which). The V gene is TRBV25-1, the J gene TRBJ2-3; D is unclear. CDR3 in amino acids: CASSSRGSTDTQYF. Here the CDR3 DNA reads TGTGCCAGCAGTAGCCGCGGATCCACAGATACGCAGTATTTT.